This T cell receptor (beta chain) came from a study of T cells in localized non-small cell lung cancer. Findings and caveats of the study: Exceeding tumor, uninvolved adjacent lung had the highest T cell clonality. Sequencing involved a lone tumor region, leaving heterogeneity possible.

TCRdb's table, derived via immunoSEQ multiplex PCR, lists solely in-frame clones and lacks some. The data hold about 20,000 clones, with 87% observed a single time. A note on this clone: No antigen is known for it. Other DNA sequences from this sample encode an identical CDR3 as well.

This receptor was identified in a man between 40 and 75 years old with stage II squamous cell lung carcinoma. This material consisted of PBMCs, taken before any cancer treatment.

As DNA, the CDR3 is TGTGCCAGCAGCTTAGTTACCTCCTACAATGAGCAGTTCTTC. Translating it yields CASSLVTSYNEQFF. The chain employs TRBV7-9 and TRBJ2-1, with D unclear. Looked up from germline, CDR1 is SEHNR and CDR2 is FQNEAQ (reference sequence). V dropped 1 base and J dropped 0 bases, with 4 bases sitting between them. The CDR3 is made up of 14 amino acids.